One sample yielded the 20 T cell receptor beta chains listed below, sequenced in a study of beta chain features in type 1 diabetes. Reverse transcription of all isolated RNA meant that expressed TCRB transcripts were sequenced. Some clones are missing from TCRdb's copy, which holds only in-frame ones; the method was immunoSEQ multiplex PCR. Here the sample spans roughly 330,000 clones, approximately 11% being singletons. Material for sequencing was naive CD4+ T cells from blood. These receptors were obtained from a woman younger than 45 in good health.

This clone was counted only a few times. Other DNA sequences in this sample translate to the same CDR3. V gene TRBV28 combines with J gene TRBJ1-5; tentatively, D is TRBD1 (5 bases). Germline CDR1 MDHEN, CDR2 SYDVKM. With 6 bases removed from V and 7 bases from J, the gap between germline ends came to 10 bases. This CDR3 is built from 12 residues. This CDR3 is CASRSGNQPQHF. CDR3 DNA sequence: TGTGCCAGCAGATCAGGGAACCAGCCCCAGCATTTT.

This sequence joins TRBV28 and TRBJ2-7, with 13 bases matching TRBD2. There are 15 residues in the CDR3. The trim removed 8 bases at V and 0 bases at J, leaving 4 bases unmatched. The germline gives CDR1 MDHEN, CDR2 SYDVKM. CDR3 amino acids: CASGTSGKPSYEQYF. Here the CDR3 DNA reads TGTGCCAGCGGGACTAGCGGGAAACCCTCCTACGAGCAGTACTTC.

This clone was detected only a few times. This chain uses TRBV7-2 with TRBJ2-6; 8 bases are shared with TRBD1. The CDR3 has 15 amino acids. CDR1 SGHTA and CDR2 FQGNSA come from the germline V gene. After removal of 5 bases from V and 0 bases from J, the junction contained 0 bases not matched to a gene. CDR3 protein: CASSTGGSGANVLTF. The CDR3 DNA follows: TGTGCCAGCAGCACAGGGGGCTCTGGGGCCAACGTCCTGACTTTC.

The V call is TRBV4-2, the J call TRBJ1-4; 7 bases map to TRBD1. V gave up 4 bases and J gave up 4 bases; unmatched junction bases: 9. The germline gives CDR1 LGHNA, CDR2 YNFKEQ. The CDR3 totals 16 residues. The CDR3 region is CASSPGTVLSNEKLFF. The CDR3 DNA is TGTGCCAGCAGCCCCGGGACAGTTCTAAGTAATGAAAAACTGTTTTTT.

Only a few counts were recorded for this clone. The chain recombines TRBV30 with TRBJ2-7; 9 bases match TRBD1. This CDR3 contains 15 residues. The junction had 5 bases not matched to a gene; V was cut back by 2 bases and J by 0 bases. CDR1 and CDR2 from the germline V gene are GTSNPN and SVGIG (reference sequence). The CDR3: CAWSNRGQGSYEQYF. CDR3 DNA: TGTGCCTGGAGTAATAGGGGACAGGGCTCCTACGAGCAGTACTTC. The full variable domain, in which reference TRBV30 and TRBJ2-7 provide the parts outside the CDR3, is SQTIHQWPATLVQPVGSPLSLECTVEGTSNPNLYWYRQAAGRGLQLLFYSVGIGQISSEVPQNLSASRPQDRQFILSSKKLLLSDSGFYLCAWSNRGQGSYEQYFGPGTRLTVT.

In this sample, this clone turned up a few times. V and J are TRBV18 and TRBJ2-1, with a tentative D call TRBD2 (5 bases). Germline loops: CDR1 KGHSH, CDR2 LQKENI. The V end was cut by 6 bases, the J end by 3 bases, with 15 bases between. This CDR3 is 15 amino acids long. The CDR3 DNA reads as TGTGCCAGCTCTCACCGTGAGGGCTACTACAATGAGCAGTTCTTC. Encoded protein: CASSHREGYYNEQFF.

The CDR3 DNA is TGTGCCTGGAGGGAACAGCCAACTAATGAAAAACTGTTTTTT. Protein product: CAWREQPTNEKLFF. The V and J genes are TRBV30 and TRBJ1-4; D remains unclear. Between the trimmed V and J ends, which lost 3 bases and 0 bases, there was a span of 8 bases. The CDR3 runs to 14 residues. Germline V gene sequence: CDR1 GTSNPN, CDR2 SVGIG (reference sequence).

The rearrangement uses TRBV7-3 and TRBJ1-1; D is ambiguous. Deletions cut 2 bases from V and 1 base from J, with 8 bases between. Germline V gives CDR1 SGHTA, CDR2 FQGTGA. The CDR3 loop spans 14 amino acids. The CDR3 sequence is CASSLDNQNTEAFF. CDR3 in DNA: TGTGCCAGCAGCTTAGACAACCAGAACACTGAAGCTTTCTTT.

This clone showed up just a few times. The V call is TRBV4-2, the J call TRBJ2-1; 11 bases match TRBD2. V trimming: 1 base; J trimming: 9 bases; junction bases outside the gene matches: 5. The germline CDR1 and CDR2 sequences are LGHNA and YNFKEQ. The CDR3 loop spans 15 amino acids. As DNA, the CDR3 is TGTGCCAGCAGCCAAGGTACTAGCGGGAGAGGTGAGCAGTTCTTC. Residues: CASSQGTSGRGEQFF.

The V call is TRBV7-2, the J call TRBJ2-1, with 13 positions matching TRBD2. This CDR3 has 16 amino acids. V shed 1 base and J 6 bases; nucleotides not matched to a gene: 3. CDR1 and CDR2 (germline): SGHTA, FQGNSA. CDR3 sequence reads: CASSLGTSGRVNEQFF. The CDR3 DNA follows: TGTGCCAGCAGCTTAGGGACTAGCGGGAGAGTCAATGAGCAGTTCTTC.

The chain carries TRBV6-5 and TRBJ1-5; 9 bases agree with TRBD1. There are 15 residues in the CDR3. Germline V gene lookup returns CDR1 MNHEY and CDR2 SVGAGI. Trimming at V came to 4 bases and at J to 4 bases, leaving 5 bases not matched to a gene. CDR3 amino acids: CASSWGTGRNQPQHF. CDR3 nucleotide sequence: TGTGCCAGCAGTTGGGGGACAGGGCGGAATCAGCCCCAGCATTTT.

This clone has just a few counts. V gene TRBV2 combines with J gene TRBJ2-1, with TRBD2 identical over 9 bases. Losses at the gene ends were 11 bases for V and 9 bases for J; bases not matched to a gene: 14. The CDR3 has 14 amino acids. Germline V gives CDR1 SNHLY, CDR2 FYNNEI. The CDR3: CAGSAGGPGSEQFF. The CDR3 region has the DNA TGTGCCGGGAGTGCGGGAGGGCCTGGTAGTGAGCAGTTCTTC.

Details on this clone: The sample contains more than one DNA sequence encoding this CDR3. The rearrangement links TRBV7-2 to TRBJ2-5; D is unresolved. Per the germline V gene, CDR1 is SGHTA and CDR2 is FQGNSA. This CDR3 is built from 11 residues. V dropped 4 bases and J dropped 5 bases, with 5 bases sitting between them. The DNA for the CDR3 is TGTGCCAGCAGCTCGAGGGAGACCCAGTACTTC. It specifies CASSSRETQYF.

This sequence joins TRBV5-1 and TRBJ2-7; TRBD2 matches 8 bases. V was clipped by 0 bases and J by 6 bases; unmatched bases: 5. The CDR3 runs to 14 residues. Looked up from germline, CDR1 is SGHRS and CDR2 is YFSETQ. CDR3 protein: CASSLVSGRIEQYF. CDR3 bases: TGCGCCAGCAGCTTGGTCAGCGGGAGAATCGAGCAGTACTTC.

The chain carries TRBV5-1 and TRBJ2-3; TRBD1 aligns across 10 bases. CDR3 length: 16 residues. With 3 bases clipped from V and 6 bases from J, the junction kept 10 bases outside the gene matches. The V gene's germline CDR1 is SGHRS and CDR2 YFSETQ. The CDR3 is CASSSGTGAGADTQYF. The CDR3 coding sequence is TGCGCCAGCAGCTCCGGGACAGGGGCTGGAGCGGATACGCAGTATTTT. The full variable domain, in which reference TRBV5-1 and TRBJ2-3 provide the parts outside the CDR3, is KAGVTQTPRYLIKTRGQQVTLSCSPISGHRSVSWYQQTPGQGLQFLFEYFSETQRNKGNFPGRFSGRQFSNSRSEMNVSTLELGDSALYLCASSSGTGAGADTQYFGPGTRLTVL.

The rearrangement joins TRBV28 to TRBJ1-2; D gene unclear. Germline V gene sequence: CDR1 MDHEN, CDR2 SYDVKM. Trimming cost V 6 bases and J 5 bases, with 10 bases left between them. The CDR3 consists of 12 residues. Written as DNA, the CDR3 is TGTGCCAGCAGCATCGGGGTTTATGGCTACACCTTC. Translation gives CASSIGVYGYTF.

The rearrangement links TRBV6-1 to TRBJ2-2; maybe TRBD2 (6 bases). Trimming removed 1 base at V and 5 bases at J, with 14 bases between. The CDR3 consists of 16 residues. The V gene's germline CDR1 is MNHNS and CDR2 SASEGT. The CDR3 bases are TGTGCCAGCAGTGAAGGCGTGACTAGACCAACCGGGGAGCTGTTTTTT. The encoded protein is CASSEGVTRPTGELFF.

The rearrangement links TRBV5-4 to TRBJ2-7, with TRBD2 identical over 9 bases. The germline V gene has CDR1 SGHNT and CDR2 YYREEE (reference sequence). V was pared by 0 bases and J by 3 bases, with 1 base of the junction left unmatched. This CDR3 is built from 14 residues. The CDR3 region is CASSLEAGGYEQYF. CDR3 in DNA: TGTGCCAGCAGCTTGGAAGCGGGAGGCTACGAGCAGTACTTC.

This clone was observed a handful of times. This chain links TRBV30 with TRBJ2-5; possible D gene TRBD2, 5 bases. The germline V and J ends were trimmed by 1 base and 5 bases, with 11 bases remaining between them. Germline V gives CDR1 GTSNPN, CDR2 SVGIG (reference sequence). CDR3 length: 13 residues. Here the CDR3 reads CAWSGGWIETQYF. DNA of the CDR3: TGTGCCTGGAGTGGAGGGTGGATCGAGACCCAGTACTTC.

V and J are TRBV29-1 and TRBJ2-1, with 11 bases aligning to TRBD2. V was pared by 2 bases and J by 2 bases, with 11 bases of the junction left unmatched. This CDR3 spans 18 amino acids. Germline CDR1 reads SQVTM; CDR2 reads ANQGSEA. In DNA form, the CDR3 reads TGCAGCGTTGAAAAGGGGCTAGCGGGAGGAGGTCCCTACAATGAGCAGTTCTTC. This codes for CSVEKGLAGGGPYNEQFF.